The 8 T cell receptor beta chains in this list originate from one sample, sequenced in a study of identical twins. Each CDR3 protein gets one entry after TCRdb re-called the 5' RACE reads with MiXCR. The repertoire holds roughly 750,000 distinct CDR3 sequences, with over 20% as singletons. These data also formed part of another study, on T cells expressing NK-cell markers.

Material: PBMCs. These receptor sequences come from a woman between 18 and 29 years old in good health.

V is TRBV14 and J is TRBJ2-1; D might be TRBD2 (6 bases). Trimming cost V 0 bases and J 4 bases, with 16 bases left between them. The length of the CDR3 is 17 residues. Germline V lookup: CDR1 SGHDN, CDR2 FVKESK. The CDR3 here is CASSQDLGGMAYNEQFF. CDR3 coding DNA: TGTGCCAGCAGCCAAGATTTGGGCGGGATGGCTTACAATGAGCAGTTCTTC.

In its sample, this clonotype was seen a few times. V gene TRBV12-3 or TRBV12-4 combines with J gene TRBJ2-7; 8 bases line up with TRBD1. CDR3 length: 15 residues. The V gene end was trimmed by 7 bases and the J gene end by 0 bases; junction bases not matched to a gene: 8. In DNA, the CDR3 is TGTGCCAGCACCTCACCTGACAGGGGCTCCTACGAGCAGTACTTC. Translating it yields CASTSPDRGSYEQYF.

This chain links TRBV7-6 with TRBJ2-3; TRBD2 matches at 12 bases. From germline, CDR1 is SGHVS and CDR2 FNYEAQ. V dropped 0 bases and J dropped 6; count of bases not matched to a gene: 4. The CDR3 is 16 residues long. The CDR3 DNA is TGTGCCAGCAGCTTAGCCAAGACTAGCGGGAGCGATACGCAGTATTTT. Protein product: CASSLAKTSGSDTQYF.

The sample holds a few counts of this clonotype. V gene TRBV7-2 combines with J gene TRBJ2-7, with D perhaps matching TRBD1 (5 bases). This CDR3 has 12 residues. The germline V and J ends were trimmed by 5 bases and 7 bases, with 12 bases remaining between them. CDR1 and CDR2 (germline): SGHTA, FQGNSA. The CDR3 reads CASSTQKGEQYF. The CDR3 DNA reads TGTGCCAGCAGCACGCAAAAGGGGGAGCAGTACTTC.

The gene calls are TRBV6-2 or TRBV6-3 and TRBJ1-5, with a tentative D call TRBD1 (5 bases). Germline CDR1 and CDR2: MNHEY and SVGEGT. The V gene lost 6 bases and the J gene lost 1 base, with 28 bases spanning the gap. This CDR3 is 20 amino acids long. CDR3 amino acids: CASSRRFSVTGTVSNQPQHF. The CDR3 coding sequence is TGTGCCAGCAGCCGACGATTTTCCGTAACCGGGACGGTCAGCAATCAGCCCCAGCATTTT.

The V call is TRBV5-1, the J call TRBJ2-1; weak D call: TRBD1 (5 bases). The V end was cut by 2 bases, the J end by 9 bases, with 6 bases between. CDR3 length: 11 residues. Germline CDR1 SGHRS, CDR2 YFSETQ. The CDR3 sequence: CASSFQGEQFF. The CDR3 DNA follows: TGCGCCAGCAGCTTTCAGGGTGAGCAGTTCTTC.

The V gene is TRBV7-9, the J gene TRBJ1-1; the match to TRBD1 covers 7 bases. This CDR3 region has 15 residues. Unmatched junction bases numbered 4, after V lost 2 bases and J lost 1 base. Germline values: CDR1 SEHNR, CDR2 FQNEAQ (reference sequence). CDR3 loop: CASSLLGQENTEAFF. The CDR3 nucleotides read TGTGCCAGCAGCTTACTTGGACAGGAGAACACTGAAGCTTTCTTT. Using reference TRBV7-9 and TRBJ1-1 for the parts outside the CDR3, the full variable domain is DTGVSQNPRHKITKRGQNVTFRCDPISEHNRLYWYRQTLGQGPEFLTYFQNEAQLEKSRLLSDRFSAERPKGSFSTLEIQRTEQGDSAMYLCASSLLGQENTEAFFGQGTRLTVV.

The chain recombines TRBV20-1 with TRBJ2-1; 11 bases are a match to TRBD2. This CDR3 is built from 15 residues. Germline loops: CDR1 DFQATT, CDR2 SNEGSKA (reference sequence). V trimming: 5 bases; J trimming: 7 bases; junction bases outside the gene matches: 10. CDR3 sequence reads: CSALVPGLAENEQFF. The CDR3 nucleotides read TGCAGTGCTCTTGTGCCGGGACTAGCGGAAAATGAGCAGTTCTTC.